This record looks at one TCR beta chain sequence and its context. This sample was included in a study of blood T cell repertoires in COVID-19. Turning to the study itself: The origin of the acute and convalescent COVID-19 samples was the United States, Italy and Spain. The analysed material was cDNA or gDNA that came from T cells, B-cell-depleted T cells, or PBMCs.

Clones were read by immunoSEQ multiplex PCR, and TCRdb kept only the in-frame ones, dropping some. The sample yields some 87,000 clones, around four fifths seen once. Trimming removed 3 bases at V and 5 bases at J, with 14 bases between. CDR3 length equals 15 residues. In germline, CDR1 is MGHRA, CDR2 YSYEKL. The source is an older man with active or convalescent COVID-19. The chain recombines TRBV4-1 with TRBJ1-5, with D uncertain. Sequenced input: peripheral blood. CDR3 loop: CASSHGGRGDQPQHF. The CDR3 region has the DNA TGCGCCAGCAGCCATGGAGGGCGCGGCGATCAGCCCCAGCATTTT.